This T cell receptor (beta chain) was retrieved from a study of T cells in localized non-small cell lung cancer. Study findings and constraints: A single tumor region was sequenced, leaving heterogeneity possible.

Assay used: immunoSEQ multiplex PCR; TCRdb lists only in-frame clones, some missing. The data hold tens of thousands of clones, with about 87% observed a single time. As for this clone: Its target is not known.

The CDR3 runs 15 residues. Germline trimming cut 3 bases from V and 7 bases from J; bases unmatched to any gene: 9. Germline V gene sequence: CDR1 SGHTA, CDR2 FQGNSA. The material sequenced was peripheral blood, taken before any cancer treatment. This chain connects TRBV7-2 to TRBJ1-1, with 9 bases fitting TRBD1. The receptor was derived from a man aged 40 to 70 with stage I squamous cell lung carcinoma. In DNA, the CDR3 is TGTGCCAGCAGCTTTTCGACAGGGGGAGGCAATGAAGCTTTCTTT. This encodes CASSFSTGGGNEAFF.